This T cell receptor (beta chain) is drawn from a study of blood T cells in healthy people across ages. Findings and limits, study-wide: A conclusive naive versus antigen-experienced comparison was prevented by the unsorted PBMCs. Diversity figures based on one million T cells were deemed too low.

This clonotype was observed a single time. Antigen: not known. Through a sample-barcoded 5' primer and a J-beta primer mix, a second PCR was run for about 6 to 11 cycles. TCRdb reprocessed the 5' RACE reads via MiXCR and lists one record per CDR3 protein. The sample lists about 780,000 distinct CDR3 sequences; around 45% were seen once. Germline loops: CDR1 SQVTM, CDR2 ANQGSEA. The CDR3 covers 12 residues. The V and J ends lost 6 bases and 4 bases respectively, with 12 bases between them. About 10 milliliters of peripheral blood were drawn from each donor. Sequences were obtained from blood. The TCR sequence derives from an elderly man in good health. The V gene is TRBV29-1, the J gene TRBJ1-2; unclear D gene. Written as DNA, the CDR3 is TGCAGCGTGGTCGACGGAGCCTATGGCTACACCTTC. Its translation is CSVVDGAYGYTF.